This entry is about one TCR beta chain. This entry comes from a study of blood T cell repertoires in COVID-19. In the study overall: The United States, Italy and Spain provided the acute and convalescent COVID-19 samples. The analysed material was cDNA or gDNA that came from T cells, B-cell-depleted T cells, or PBMCs.

Assay: immunoSEQ multiplex PCR; the TCRdb copy retains only in-frame clones and omits some. The table records roughly 180,000 clones, more than 85% of them present only once. This CDR3 is 15 amino acids long. Trimming shortened V by 1 base and J by 5 bases, and 12 bases separated the two germline ends. The germline V gene has CDR1 MNHNY and CDR2 SVGAGI (reference sequence). J is TRBJ2-1 and V is TRBV6-6, with D tentatively TRBD2 (6 bases). Sequencing was done on a sample of peripheral blood. The sequence came from a man younger than 35 with acute or convalescent COVID-19. CDR3 nucleotide sequence: TGTGCCAGCAGTTACTTGGGACTGAAAAACAATGAGCAGTTCTTC. This codes for CASSYLGLKNNEQFF.